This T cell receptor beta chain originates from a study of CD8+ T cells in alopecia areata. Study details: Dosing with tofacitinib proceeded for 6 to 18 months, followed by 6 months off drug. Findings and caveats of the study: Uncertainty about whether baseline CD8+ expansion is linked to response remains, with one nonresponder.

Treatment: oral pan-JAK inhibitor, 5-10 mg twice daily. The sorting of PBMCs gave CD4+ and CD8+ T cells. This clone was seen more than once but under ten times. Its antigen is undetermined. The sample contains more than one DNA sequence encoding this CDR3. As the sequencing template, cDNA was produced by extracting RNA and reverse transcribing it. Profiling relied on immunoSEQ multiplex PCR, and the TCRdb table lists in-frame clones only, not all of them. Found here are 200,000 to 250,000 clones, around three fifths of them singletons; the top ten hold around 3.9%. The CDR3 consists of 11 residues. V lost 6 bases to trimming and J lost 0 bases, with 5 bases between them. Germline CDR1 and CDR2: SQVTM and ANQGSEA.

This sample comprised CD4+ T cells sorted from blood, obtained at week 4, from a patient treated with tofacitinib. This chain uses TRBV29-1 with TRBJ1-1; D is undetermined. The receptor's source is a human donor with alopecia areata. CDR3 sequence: CSVEVNTEAFF. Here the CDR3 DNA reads TGCAGCGTGGAGGTGAACACTGAAGCTTTCTTT.